This T cell receptor (beta chain) was captured in a study of blood T cells in healthy people across ages. RNA extraction gave at least 5 micrograms of total RNA per sample. Whole-study results and caveats: Naive CD4+ cell counts and diversity both ran higher in long-lived than in aged donors.

Concerning this clonotype: Its antigen remains unknown.

The use of a sample-barcoded 5' primer and a J-beta primer mix characterized a second PCR of roughly 6 to 11 cycles. Tagging of each cDNA molecule was performed by a template-switch adaptor with 12 random nucleotides. MiXCR was run by TCRdb on the 5' RACE reads, yielding one entry per CDR3 protein. The table lists some 290,000 distinct CDR3 sequences, roughly 29% of them singletons. The sequence came from a woman in her 70s in good health. Material for sequencing was blood.

The CDR3, as DNA: TGTGCCAGCAGTTATGGGCAGAAAGAAAAACTGTTTTTT. This encodes CASSYGQKEKLFF. The chain couples TRBV6-5 to TRBJ1-4; D call uncertain. Trimming cost V 3 bases and J 8 bases, with 10 bases left between them. Germline V gives CDR1 MNHEY, CDR2 SVGAGI. The CDR3 totals 13 residues.